These 2 T cell receptor beta chains were sequenced from one sample in a study of neurological immune-mediated disorders. TCRdb re-derived calls from the 5' RACE reads in MiXCR, one entry per CDR3 protein. This table holds about 58,000 distinct CDR3 sequences, 3% to 4% found once. Sequencing used PBMCs. The receptors originated from a woman between 55 and 75 years old with multiple sclerosis.

A note on this clonotype: A much larger clone sits a single nucleotide away, making a read error possible. This sequence joins TRBV7-2 and TRBJ2-4; no reliable D call. Looked up from germline, CDR1 is SGHTA and CDR2 is FQGNSA. The CDR3 is 12 residues long. Trimming shortened V by 4 bases and J by 10 bases, and 11 bases separated the two germline ends. CDR3 loop: CASSYGGKIQYF. CDR3 coding DNA: TGTGCCAGCAGCTATGGTGGAAAAATTCAGTACTTC.

The V gene is TRBV11-2, the J gene TRBJ2-7, with 8 bases that match TRBD2. The germline gives CDR1 SGHAT, CDR2 FQNNGV. After removal of 4 bases from V and 0 bases from J, the junction contained 14 bases not matched to a gene. The CDR3 spans 18 residues. The chain's CDR3 is CASSWGMTSAAPSYEQYF. CDR3 nucleotides: TGTGCCAGCAGCTGGGGGATGACTAGCGCGGCCCCCTCCTACGAGCAGTACTTC. The entire variable domain, with the rest obtained from reference TRBV11-2 and TRBJ2-7, is as follows: EAGVAQSPRYKIIEKRQSVAFWCNPISGHATLYWYQQILGQGPKLLIQFQNNGVVDDSQLPKDRFSAERLKGVDSTLKIQPAKLEDSAVYLCASSWGMTSAAPSYEQYFGPGTRLTVT.